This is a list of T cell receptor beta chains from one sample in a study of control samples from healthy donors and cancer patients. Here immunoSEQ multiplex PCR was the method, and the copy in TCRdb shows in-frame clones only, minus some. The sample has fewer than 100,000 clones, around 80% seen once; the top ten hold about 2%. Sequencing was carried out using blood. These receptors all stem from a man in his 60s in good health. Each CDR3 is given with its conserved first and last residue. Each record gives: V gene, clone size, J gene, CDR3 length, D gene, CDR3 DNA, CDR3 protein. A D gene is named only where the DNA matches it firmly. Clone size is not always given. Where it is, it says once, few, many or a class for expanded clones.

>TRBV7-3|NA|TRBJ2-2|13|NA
TGTGCCAGCAGCCAATCTAAGACCGGGGAGCTGTTTTTT
CASSQSKTGELFF
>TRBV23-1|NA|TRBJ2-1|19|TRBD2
TGCGCCAGCAGGGCCCTAGGGTTCAGCGGGGGGTCCTCCTACAATGAGCAGTTCTTC
CASRALGFSGGSSYNEQFF
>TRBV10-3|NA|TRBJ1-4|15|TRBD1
TGTGCCATCAGTGACGGGACAGGGGTAAATGAAAAACTGTTTTTT
CAISDGTGVNEKLFF
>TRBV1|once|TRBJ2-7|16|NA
TGCACCAGCAGCCAAGACCCCACTGGACTAGCGGGGCCCCCGTACTTC
CTSSQDPTGLAGPPYF
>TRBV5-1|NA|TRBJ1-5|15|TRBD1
TGCGCCAGCAGCTGGGGACAGGGGGAGAATCAGCCCCAGCATTTT
CASSWGQGENQPQHF
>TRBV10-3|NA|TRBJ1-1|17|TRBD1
TGTGCCATCAGTGAAGTCGGGGGGACAGGCCGGAACACTGAAGCTTTCTTT
CAISEVGGTGRNTEAFF
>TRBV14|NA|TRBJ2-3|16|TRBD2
TGTGCCAGCAGCCTCCGCGCAACCGGGGGGATAGATACGCAGTATTTT
CASSLRATGGIDTQYF
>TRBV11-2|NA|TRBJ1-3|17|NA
TGTGCCAGCGGAGGGTGGGTCGGGGCAGTCTCTGGAAACACCATATATTTT
CASGGWVGAVSGNTIYF
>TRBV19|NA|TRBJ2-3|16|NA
TGTGCCAGTAGTCTACCCTTGGCAGGACCCACAGATACGCAGTATTTT
CASSLPLAGPTDTQYF
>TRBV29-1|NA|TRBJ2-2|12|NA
TGCAGCGCTACGGCAAACACCGGGGAGCTGTTTTTT
CSATANTGELFF
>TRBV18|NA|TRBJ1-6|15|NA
TGTGCCAGCTCCCACGGTAGCTCCTATAATTCACCCCTCCACTTT
CASSHGSSYNSPLHF
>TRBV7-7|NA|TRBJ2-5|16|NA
TGTGCCAGCAGCTTAGGAGGGAGGCAGTCAGGAGAGACCCAGTACTTC
CASSLGGRQSGETQYF
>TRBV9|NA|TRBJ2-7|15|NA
TGTGCCAGCAGCGTAGACGTGGGGAGCTTCTACGAGCAGTACTTC
CASSVDVGSFYEQYF
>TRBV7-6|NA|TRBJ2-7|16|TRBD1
TGTGCCAGCAGCTCGCGCTCGGACAGGGTCTCCTACGAGCAGTACTTC
CASSSRSDRVSYEQYF
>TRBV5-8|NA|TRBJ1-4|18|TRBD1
TGTGCCAGCAGCTTGGCGGGACAGGCCCTAACAACTAATGAAAAACTGTTTTTT
CASSLAGQALTTNEKLFF
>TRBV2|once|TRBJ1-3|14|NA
TGTGCCAGCAGGGGGCCCCAAGCTGGAAACACCATATATTTT
CASRGPQAGNTIYF
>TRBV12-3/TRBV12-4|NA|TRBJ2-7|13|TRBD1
TGTGCCAGCAGCCTCGGGACAGTTTACGAGCAGTACTTC
CASSLGTVYEQYF
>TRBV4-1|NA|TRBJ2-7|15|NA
TGCGCCAGCAGCCAAGAACCCCTCAGCTCCTACGAGCAGTACTTC
CASSQEPLSSYEQYF
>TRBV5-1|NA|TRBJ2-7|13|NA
TGCGCCAGCAGCTGGGGGACGAACTACGAGCAGTACTTC
CASSWGTNYEQYF
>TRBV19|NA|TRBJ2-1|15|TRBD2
TGTGCCAGTAGTTCCCCGGGACTAGCGGGATTGGAGCAGTTCTTC
CASSSPGLAGLEQFF
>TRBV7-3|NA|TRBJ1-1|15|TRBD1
TGTGCCAGCAGCCCCGCCAGACAGGGTGGGACTGAAGCTTTCTTT
CASSPARQGGTEAFF
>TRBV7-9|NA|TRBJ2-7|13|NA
TGTGCCAGCAGCTTAGGGAACTCCTACGAGCAGTACTTC
CASSLGNSYEQYF
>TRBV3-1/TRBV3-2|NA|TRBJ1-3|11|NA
TGTGCCAGCAGCCAAGTTGACACCATATATTTT
CASSQVDTIYF
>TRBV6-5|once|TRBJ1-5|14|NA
TGTGCCAGCAGTTATGCAGGGAGCGGCCAGCCCCAGCATTTT
CASSYAGSGQPQHF
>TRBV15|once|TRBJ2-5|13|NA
TGTGCCACCAGCAGAGAACCCGAAGAGACCCAGTACTTC
CATSREPEETQYF
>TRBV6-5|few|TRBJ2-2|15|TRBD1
TGTGCCAGCAGTTACATGGGACAGGGGCCCGGGGAGCTGTTTTTT
CASSYMGQGPGELFF
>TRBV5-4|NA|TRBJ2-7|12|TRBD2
TGTGCCAGCAGCCGCGGGACTAGCGAGCAGTACTTC
CASSRGTSEQYF
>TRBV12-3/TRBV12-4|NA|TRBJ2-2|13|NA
TGTGCCAGCAGTTTCTCAGGGGCCGGGGAGCTGTTTTTT
CASSFSGAGELFF
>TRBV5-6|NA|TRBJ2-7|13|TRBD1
TGTGCCAGCAGCTGGGACAGCGACCACGAGCAGTACTTC
CASSWDSDHEQYF
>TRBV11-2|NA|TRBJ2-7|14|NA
TGTGCCAGCAGCTTAGGGACGGGCTCCTACGAGCAGTACTTC
CASSLGTGSYEQYF
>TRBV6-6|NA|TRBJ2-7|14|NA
TGTGCCAGCAGTTACGGGGGGCTCACGTACGAGCAGTACTTC
CASSYGGLTYEQYF
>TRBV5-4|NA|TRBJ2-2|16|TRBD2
TGTGCCAGCAGCTTGTCTGGCGGGAGGGCCAGCGGGGAGCTGTTTTTT
CASSLSGGRASGELFF
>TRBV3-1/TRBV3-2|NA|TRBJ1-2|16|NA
TGTGCCAGCAGCCAAGATCCTGGGGCCGGGGCTAAAGGCTACACCTTC
CASSQDPGAGAKGYTF
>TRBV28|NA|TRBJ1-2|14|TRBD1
TGTGCCAGCAGTGACCCGACAGGGGGCTATGGCTACACCTTC
CASSDPTGGYGYTF
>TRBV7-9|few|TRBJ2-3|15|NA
TGTGCCAGCAGCTTAGTTCGGGCTAGCACAGATACGCAGTATTTT
CASSLVRASTDTQYF
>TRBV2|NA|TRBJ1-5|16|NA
TGTGCCAGCAGTTACCCCTCGGGGGTAACAGCTCAGCCCCAGCATTTT
CASSYPSGVTAQPQHF
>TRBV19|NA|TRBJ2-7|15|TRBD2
TGTGCCAGTAGTACCACCGAACTAGCGGTCTACGAGCAGTACTTC
CASSTTELAVYEQYF
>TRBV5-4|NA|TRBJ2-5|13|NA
TGTGCCAGCAGCTGGGTGGGGGAAGAGACCCAGTACTTC
CASSWVGEETQYF
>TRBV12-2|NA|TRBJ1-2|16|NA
TGTGCAAGTCGCGCCAGGGGGACAGGGGGCAAAGGTGGCTACACCTTC
CASRARGTGGKGGYTF
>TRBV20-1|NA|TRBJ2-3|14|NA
TGCAGTGCTAGTGACTCCGCCGGGTTGGATACGCAGTATTTT
CSASDSAGLDTQYF
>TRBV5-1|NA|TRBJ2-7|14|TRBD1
TGCGCCAGCAGCTTGGGACAGGGGCCCTACGAGCAGTACTTC
CASSLGQGPYEQYF
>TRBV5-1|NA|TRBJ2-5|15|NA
TGCGCCAGCAGCCTAGGAAATGGCGACCAAGAGACCCAGTACTTC
CASSLGNGDQETQYF
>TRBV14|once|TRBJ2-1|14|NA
TGTGCCAGCAGCCAAACAGCCGGTAGGCATGAGCAGTTCTTC
CASSQTAGRHEQFF
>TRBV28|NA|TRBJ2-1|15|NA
TGTGCCAGCAGTTTAGCAGGAGTCCAATCCAATGAGCAGTTCTTC
CASSLAGVQSNEQFF
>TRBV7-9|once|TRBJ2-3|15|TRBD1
TGTGCCAGCAGCTTTAGGACAGGGGTTGAAGATACGCAGTATTTT
CASSFRTGVEDTQYF
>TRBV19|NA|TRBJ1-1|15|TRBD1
TGTGCCAGTACTTTTCCGGGACAGGGGGGGACTGAAGCTTTCTTT
CASTFPGQGGTEAFF
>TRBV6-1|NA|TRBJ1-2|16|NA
TGTGCCAGCAGTGATCGGCAGCTACGGTACTACTATGGCTACACCTTC
CASSDRQLRYYYGYTF
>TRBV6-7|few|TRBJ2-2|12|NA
TGTGCCAGCAATACGAGCACCGGGGAGCTGTTTTTT
CASNTSTGELFF
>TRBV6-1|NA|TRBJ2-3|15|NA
TGTGCCAGCAGTGAATCGCCAGGGGTGGCAGATACGCAGTATTTT
CASSESPGVADTQYF
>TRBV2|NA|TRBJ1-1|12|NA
TGTGCCAGCAGTATACGTGGAACTGAAGCTTTCTTT
CASSIRGTEAFF
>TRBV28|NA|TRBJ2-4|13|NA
TGTGCCAGCAGTTTGGGCAGGGGGGCTGGACAGTACTTC
CASSLGRGAGQYF
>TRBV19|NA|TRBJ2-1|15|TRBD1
TGTGCCAGTAGTAGGGGGACAGGGAACTACAATGAGCAGTTCTTC
CASSRGTGNYNEQFF
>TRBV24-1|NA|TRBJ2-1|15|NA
TGTGCCACCAGAGGGGGGGGACAGCAATACAATGAGCAGTTCTTC
CATRGGGQQYNEQFF
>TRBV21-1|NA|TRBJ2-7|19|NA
TGTGCCAGCAGCAAGGATGCAGGCAAGTGGGCGGGAGACTCCTACGAGCAGTACTTC
CASSKDAGKWAGDSYEQYF
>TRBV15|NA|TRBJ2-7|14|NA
TGTGCCACCAGCAGAGTGGACAGAGAAGCCGAGCAGTACTTC
CATSRVDREAEQYF
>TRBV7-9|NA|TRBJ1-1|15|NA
TGTGCCAGCAGCTTTAGTGCCGGGATGGGCACTGAAGCTTTCTTT
CASSFSAGMGTEAFF